These 22 T cell receptor beta chains were all obtained from the same sample, sequenced in a study of blood T cell repertoires in COVID-19. Profiled with immunoSEQ multiplex PCR; TCRdb holds only in-frame clones, not every one. The sample has 470,000 or so clones, 87% seen once. The sequencing sample was made of PBMCs or T cells enriched from blood (not recorded which). The source is a woman younger than 35 with acute COVID-19.

This clone was observed once. The chain employs TRBV6-6 and TRBJ1-5; 8 bases agree with TRBD1. CDR3 length: 14 residues. Trimming removed 7 bases from V and 8 bases from J; junction bases left unmatched: 10. From germline, CDR1 is MNHNY and CDR2 SVGAGI (reference sequence). The CDR3 loop is CASNPGQEEKPQHF. CDR3 nucleotide sequence: TGTGCCAGCAACCCGGGACAGGAGGAAAAGCCCCAGCATTTT.

The chain recombines TRBV5-8 with TRBJ1-5; D might be TRBD1 (5 bases). The CDR3 contains 14 residues. The germline gives CDR1 SGHTS, CDR2 YDEGEE. The V end lost 0 bases, the J end lost 7 bases, and 11 bases lay between the germline ends. The DNA of the CDR3 is TGTGCCAGCAGCTTGGGAGACAGAAGACAGCCCCAGCATTTT. Its protein is CASSLGDRRQPQHF. The entire variable domain, with the rest obtained from reference TRBV5-8 and TRBJ1-5, is as follows: EAGVTQSPTHLIKTRGQQATLRCSPISGHTSVYWYQQALGLGLQFLLWYDEGEERNRGNFPPRFSGRQFPNYSSELNVNALELEDSALYLCASSLGDRRQPQHFGDGTRLSIL.

The chain joins TRBV6-5 to TRBJ1-1; the match to TRBD1 covers 11 bases. The V gene's germline CDR1 is MNHEY and CDR2 SVGAGI. Unmatched junction bases numbered 9, after V lost 5 bases and J lost 7 bases. The CDR3 covers 15 residues. CDR3 nucleotides: TGTGCCAGCAGTCCGCGGACAGGGGGCGTGGATGAAGCTTTCTTT. Translation: CASSPRTGGVDEAFF.

J is TRBJ2-3 and V is TRBV27; 7 nucleotides line up with TRBD2. The CDR3 has 14 amino acids. V was clipped by 6 bases and J by 2 bases; unmatched bases: 5. Germline CDR1 is MNHEY and CDR2 is SMNVEV (reference sequence). CDR3 amino acids: CASRRELSTDTQYF. CDR3 sequence (DNA): TGTGCCAGCAGGCGGGAGTTGTCCACAGATACGCAGTATTTT.

The chain carries TRBV2 and TRBJ1-6; the match to TRBD1 covers 7 bases. The CDR3 covers 15 residues. Germline values: CDR1 SNHLY, CDR2 FYNNEI. V was clipped by 6 bases and J by 1 base; unmatched bases: 3. CDR3 sequence: CASREQGSYNSPLHF. CDR3 DNA sequence: TGTGCCAGCAGAGAACAGGGGTCCTATAATTCACCCCTCCACTTT.

V gene TRBV7-8 combines with J gene TRBJ2-7, with D tentatively TRBD2 (6 bases). Per germline, CDR1 SGHVS and CDR2 FQNEAQ. This CDR3 is built from 15 residues. V lost 10 bases, J lost 0 bases, and 19 bases lay in between. CDR3 sequence: CATTGRSAASYEQYF. The CDR3 nucleotides are TGTGCCACCACGGGGAGGTCAGCGGCCTCCTACGAGCAGTACTTC.

The chain links TRBV25-1 to TRBJ1-5; 7 bases agree with TRBD1. The CDR3 is 15 amino acids. Germline values: CDR1 MGHDK, CDR2 SYGVNS. Trimming took 2 bases from V and 1 from J; bases not matched to a gene: 2. The DNA for the CDR3 is TGTGCCAGCAGTGAACAGGGGGAAAGCAATCAGCCCCAGCATTTT. Its protein product is CASSEQGESNQPQHF.

The J gene is TRBJ2-2, the V gene TRBV5-1; maybe TRBD2 (6 bases). Germline CDR1 SGHRS, CDR2 YFSETQ. V lost 0 bases and J 4 bases, leaving 10 bases between the germline ends. The CDR3 totals 15 residues. As DNA, the CDR3 is TGCGCCAGCAGCTTGGTTCTAGCGACCACCGGGGAGCTGTTTTTT. Its protein product is CASSLVLATTGELFF.

The V call is TRBV5-1, the J call TRBJ1-4, with TRBD1 as a possible D gene (6 bases). V dropped 5 bases and J dropped 5 bases, with 13 bases sitting between them. This CDR3 is built from 14 residues. Germline V gives CDR1 SGHRS, CDR2 YFSETQ. The CDR3 DNA sequence: TGCGCCAGCAGGATGGGACAAGAAAATGAAAAACTGTTTTTT. Amino acids: CASRMGQENEKLFF.

The chain combines TRBV11-2 with TRBJ1-1; no definite D call. Germline lookup yields CDR1 SGHAT and CDR2 FQNNGV. The V gene lost 5 bases and the J gene lost 8 bases, with 12 bases spanning the gap. This CDR3 has 12 residues. CDR3 amino acids: CASSPEGIEAFF. Written as DNA, the CDR3 is TGTGCCAGCAGCCCGGAGGGAATAGAAGCTTTCTTT.

The chain is built from TRBV9 and TRBJ1-5; 7 bases line up with TRBD1. The CDR3 is 14 residues long. Per germline, CDR1 SGDLS and CDR2 YYNGEE. V lost 3 bases and J lost 5; bases outside the gene matches: 5. The CDR3 bases are TGTGCCAGCAGCGAACAAGGGGGCTATCAGCCCCAGCATTTT. This translates into CASSEQGGYQPQHF.

The chain is built from TRBV28 and TRBJ2-7; possibly TRBD2 for D (7 bases). In germline, CDR1 is MDHEN, CDR2 SYDVKM. This CDR3 has 12 residues. V was clipped by 6 bases and J by 6 bases, with 12 bases between them. CDR3 sequence: CASSPRGLEQYF. The CDR3 nucleotides read TGTGCCAGCAGCCCGCGGGGGCTCGAGCAGTACTTC. The entire variable domain, with the rest obtained from reference TRBV28 and TRBJ2-7, is as follows: DVKVTQSSRYLVKRTGEKVFLECVQDMDHENMFWYRQDPGLGLRLIYFSYDVKMKEKGDIPEGYSVSREKKERFSLILESASTNQTSMYLCASSPRGLEQYFGPGTRLTVT.

The chain has TRBV27 and TRBJ2-3; D is unresolved. V was clipped by 5 bases and J by 0 bases, with 9 bases between them. Looked up from germline, CDR1 is MNHEY and CDR2 is SMNVEV (reference sequence). CDR3 length: 14 residues. The CDR3 DNA is TGTGCCAGCAGTCCGGTTTCTAGCACAGATACGCAGTATTTT. Its translation: CASSPVSSTDTQYF.

This chain joins TRBV7-8 and TRBJ2-7, with no clear D. The CDR3 spans 13 residues. Germline loops: CDR1 SGHVS, CDR2 FQNEAQ. V was trimmed by 1 base and J by 4 bases, leaving 8 bases between them. CDR3 residues: CASSLDNQYEQYF. The DNA for the CDR3 is TGTGCCAGCAGCTTAGATAATCAGTACGAGCAGTACTTC.

J is TRBJ2-5 and V is TRBV11-3; 9 positions match TRBD1. CDR3 length equals 16 residues. V shed 4 bases and J 0 bases; nucleotides not matched to a gene: 6. CDR1 and CDR2 (germline): SGHNT, YENEEA. The CDR3 nucleotides are TGTGCCAGCAGCTCCGGGACAGGGCCAAACCAAGAGACCCAGTACTTC. Translated: CASSSGTGPNQETQYF.

The chain recombines TRBV19 with TRBJ2-7, with 9 bases that match TRBD1. With V trimmed by 5 bases and J by 6 bases, 11 bases remained unmatched. The CDR3 length is 15 residues. Germline loops: CDR1 LNHDA, CDR2 SQIVND (reference sequence). In DNA form, the CDR3 reads TGTGCCAGTAGTCCCATGTTGGGACAGGGAGGCGAGCAGTACTTC. This sequence encodes CASSPMLGQGGEQYF.

The chain uses TRBV6-1 and TRBJ1-2; D ambiguous. The CDR3 sequence is 15 residues long. Between the trimmed V and J ends, which lost 0 bases and 3 bases, there was a span of 11 bases. Germline V gene data show CDR1 as MNHNS and CDR2 as SASEGT. CDR3 in DNA: TGTGCCAGCAGTGAAGCGCTTCAGGTAGACTATGGCTACACCTTC. Amino acids: CASSEALQVDYGYTF.

The chain employs TRBV7-9 and TRBJ2-7; D possibly corresponds to TRBD1 (6 bases). The V gene lost 3 bases and the J gene lost 6 bases, with 21 bases spanning the gap. CDR1 and CDR2 (germline): SEHNR, FQNEAQ (reference sequence). CDR3 length: 16 amino acids. The CDR3 loop is CASSFDGLGAAGEQYF. The CDR3, as DNA: TGTGCCAGCAGCTTCGACGGTCTGGGGGCGGCGGGCGAGCAGTACTTC.

CDR3 DNA: TGTGCCAGCTCACCCCAGGAGGGGGCCACTGAAGCTTTCTTT. Translating gives CASSPQEGATEAFF. This chain connects TRBV18 to TRBJ1-1, with TRBD1 identical over 7 bases. Germline CDR1 and CDR2: KGHSH and LQKENI. Germline trimming cut 3 bases from V and 4 bases from J; bases unmatched to any gene: 5. The CDR3 contains 14 residues.

The gene calls are TRBV2 and TRBJ2-2; D is possibly TRBD1 (5 bases). This CDR3 has 16 amino acids. With 2 bases removed from V and 3 bases from J, the gap between germline ends came to 13 bases. Germline V gene data show CDR1 as SNHLY and CDR2 as FYNNEI. In nucleotides, the CDR3 is TGTGCCAGCAGTGAATCCAGGGCCGGTTACACCGGGGAGCTGTTTTTT. Its translation: CASSESRAGYTGELFF.

This chain links TRBV27 with TRBJ2-7; tentatively, D is TRBD1 (5 bases). This CDR3 spans 13 amino acids. Trimming cost V 9 bases and J 2 bases, with 14 bases left between them. CDR1 is MNHEY and CDR2 is SMNVEV in the germline V gene (reference sequence). In nucleotides, the CDR3 is TGTGCCAGTAAAAAGGGGCCAACCTACGAGCAGTACTTC. It encodes CASKKGPTYEQYF.

A single count supports this clone. V and J are TRBV7-9 and TRBJ2-5; D remains unclear. The CDR3 has 15 amino acids. Germline V CDR1 and CDR2: SEHNR, FQNEAQ (reference sequence). V was cut by 0 bases and J by 1 base, with 9 bases left in between. For the CDR3, the DNA is TGTGCCAGCAGCTTAGCCCGCACAGTCCAAGAGACCCAGTACTTC. Protein: CASSLARTVQETQYF. Full variable domain (missing parts from reference TRBV7-9 and TRBJ2-5): DTGVSQNPRHKITKRGQNVTFRCDPISEHNRLYWYRQTLGQGPEFLTYFQNEAQLEKSRLLSDRFSAERPKGSFSTLEIQRTEQGDSAMYLCASSLARTVQETQYFGPGTRLLVL.